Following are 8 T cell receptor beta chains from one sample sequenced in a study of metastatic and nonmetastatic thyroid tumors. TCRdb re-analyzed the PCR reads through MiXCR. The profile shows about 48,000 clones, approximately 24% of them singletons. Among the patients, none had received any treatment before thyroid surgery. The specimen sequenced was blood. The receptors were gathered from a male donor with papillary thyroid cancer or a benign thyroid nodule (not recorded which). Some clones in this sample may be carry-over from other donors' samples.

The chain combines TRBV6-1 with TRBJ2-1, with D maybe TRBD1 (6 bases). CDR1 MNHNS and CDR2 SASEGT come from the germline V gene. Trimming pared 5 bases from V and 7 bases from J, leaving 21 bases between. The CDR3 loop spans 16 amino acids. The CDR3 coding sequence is TGTGCCAGCAGTCCCCACAGGGCAGACGGTTTGAATGAGCAGTTCTTC. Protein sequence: CASSPHRADGLNEQFF.

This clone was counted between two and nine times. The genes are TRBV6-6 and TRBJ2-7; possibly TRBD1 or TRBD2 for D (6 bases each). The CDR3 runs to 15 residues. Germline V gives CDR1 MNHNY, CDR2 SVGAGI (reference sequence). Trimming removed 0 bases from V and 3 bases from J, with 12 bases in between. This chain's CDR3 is CASSYSRGDHYEQYF. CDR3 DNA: TGTGCCAGCAGTTACTCGAGGGGGGACCACTACGAGCAGTACTTC.

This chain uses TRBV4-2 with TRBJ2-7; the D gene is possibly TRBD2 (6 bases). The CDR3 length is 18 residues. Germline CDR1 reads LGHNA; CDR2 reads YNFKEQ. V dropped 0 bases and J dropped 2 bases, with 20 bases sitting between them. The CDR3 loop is CASSQEDTSSSWTYEQYF. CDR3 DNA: TGTGCCAGCAGCCAAGAAGACACTAGCAGTTCGTGGACCTACGAGCAGTACTTC.

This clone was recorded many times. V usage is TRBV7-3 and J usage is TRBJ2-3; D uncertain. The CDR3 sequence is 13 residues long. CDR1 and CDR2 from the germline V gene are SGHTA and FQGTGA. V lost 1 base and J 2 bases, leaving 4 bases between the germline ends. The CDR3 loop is CASSLMVTDTQYF. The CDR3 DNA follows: TGTGCCAGCAGCTTAATGGTCACAGATACGCAGTATTTT.

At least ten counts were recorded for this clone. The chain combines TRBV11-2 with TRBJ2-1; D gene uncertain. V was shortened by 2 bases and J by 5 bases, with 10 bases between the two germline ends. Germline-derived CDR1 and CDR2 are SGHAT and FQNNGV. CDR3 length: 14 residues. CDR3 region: CASSLFPKHNEQFF. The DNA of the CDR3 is TGTGCCAGCAGCTTATTTCCGAAGCACAATGAGCAGTTCTTC. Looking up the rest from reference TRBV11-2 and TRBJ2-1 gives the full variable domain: EAGVAQSPRYKIIEKRQSVAFWCNPISGHATLYWYQQILGQGPKLLIQFQNNGVVDDSQLPKDRFSAERLKGVDSTLKIQPAKLEDSAVYLCASSLFPKHNEQFFGPGTRLTVL.

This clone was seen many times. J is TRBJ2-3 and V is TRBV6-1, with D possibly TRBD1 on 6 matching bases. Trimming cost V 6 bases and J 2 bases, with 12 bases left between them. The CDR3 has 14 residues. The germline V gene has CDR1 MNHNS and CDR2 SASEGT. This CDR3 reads CASSPTGDTDTQYF. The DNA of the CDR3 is TGTGCCAGCAGCCCGACAGGAGACACAGATACGCAGTATTTT.

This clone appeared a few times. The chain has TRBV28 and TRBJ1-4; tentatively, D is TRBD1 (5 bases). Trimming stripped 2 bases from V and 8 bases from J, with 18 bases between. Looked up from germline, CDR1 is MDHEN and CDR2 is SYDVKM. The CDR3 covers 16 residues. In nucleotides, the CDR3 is TGTGCCAGCAGTTTAAAGGGTGCAGGGCATTGGGAAAAACTGTTTTTT. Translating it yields CASSLKGAGHWEKLFF. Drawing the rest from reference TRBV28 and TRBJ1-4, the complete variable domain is DVKVTQSSRYLVKRTGEKVFLECVQDMDHENMFWYRQDPGLGLRLIYFSYDVKMKEKGDIPEGYSVSREKKERFSLILESASTNQTSMYLCASSLKGAGHWEKLFFGSGTQLSVL.

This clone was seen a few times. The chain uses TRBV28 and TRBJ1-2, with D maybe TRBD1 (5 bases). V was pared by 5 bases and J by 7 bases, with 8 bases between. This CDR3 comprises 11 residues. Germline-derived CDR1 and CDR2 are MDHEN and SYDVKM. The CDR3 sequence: CASSPGSGYTF. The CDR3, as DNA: TGTGCCAGCAGTCCAGGGAGTGGCTACACCTTC.